This TCR beta chain was captured in a study of Ad26.COV2.S vaccination and SARS-CoV-2 variants. On this clone itself: What it recognizes is unknown.

Germline V gene lookup returns CDR1 MNHEY and CDR2 SVGAGI. The V gene lost 6 bases and the J gene lost 1 base, with 8 bases spanning the gap. This CDR3 region has 13 residues. This table comes from immunoSEQ multiplex PCR, and its TCRdb copy is limited to in-frame clones, with some not included. The sample lists roughly 140,000 clones; 70% to 90% were seen once. Study-wide results and caveats: With respect to non-spike TCR breadth, vaccine and placebo recipients were similar.

Source: peripheral blood, taken after recovery from COVID-19. The J gene is TRBJ2-3, the V gene TRBV6-5; D call uncertain. The origin of this receptor is a human donor who had recovered from COVID-19. CDR3 in DNA: TGTGCCAGCAGCATTGCTGGCACAGATACGCAGTATTTT. It is translated as CASSIAGTDTQYF.